The rows below give T cell receptor beta chains drawn from one sample of a study of cytomegalovirus exposure and HLA in healthy donors. Sequencing was performed with immunoSEQ multiplex PCR; in TCRdb, only in-frame clones are kept and a portion is missing. The top ten hold 1.5% to 1.7% of the sample, which has 130,000 or so clones, around 66% seen once. The material sequenced was PBMCs. These TCRs come from a man between 18 and 29 years old in good health and CMV-seronegative. The CDR3 runs from the conserved cysteine through the conserved F or W. The D gene is left open where the match is weak. The size field is filled for only some rows; it gives once, few, many or a size class.

size: NA
J: TRBJ1-1
V: TRBV5-6
D: NA
DNA: TGTGCCAGCACCTCCCCCCAGGCTACGAGCACTGAAGCTTTCTTT
CDR3: CASTSPQATSTEAFF

size: NA
J: TRBJ1-1
V: TRBV6-1
D: TRBD1
DNA: TGTGCCAGCACTAGGACAGGGGGCTGGGACACTGAAGCTTTCTTT
CDR3: CASTRTGGWDTEAFF

size: NA
J: TRBJ2-6
V: TRBV11-2
D: NA
DNA: TGTGCCAGCAGGGTGGCATTTGGGGCCAACGTCCTGACTTTC
CDR3: CASRVAFGANVLTF

size: NA
J: TRBJ2-3
V: TRBV5-4
D: NA
DNA: TGTGCCAGCAGCTTGTATCCAGATACGCAGTATTTT
CDR3: CASSLYPDTQYF

size: few
J: TRBJ2-6
V: TRBV28
D: NA
DNA: TGTGCCAGCAGCCCAGCAGGGACTGGGGCCAACGTCCTGACTTTC
CDR3: CASSPAGTGANVLTF

size: few
J: TRBJ2-7
V: TRBV5-6
D: NA
DNA: TGTGCCAGCAGTTCCAGCGATAACGAGCAGTACTTC
CDR3: CASSSSDNEQYF

size: NA
J: TRBJ2-5
V: TRBV27
D: NA
DNA: TGTGCCAGCAGTTTATTCGCCGGAGAGACCCAGTACTTC
CDR3: CASSLFAGETQYF

size: once
J: TRBJ2-5
V: TRBV7-8
D: NA
DNA: TGTGCCAGCAGCTCATCCCGGGAGACCCAGTACTTC
CDR3: CASSSSRETQYF

size: once
J: TRBJ1-1
V: TRBV13
D: NA
DNA: TGTGCCAGCAGCTCCACGCGGTTTAGTGGTGAAGCTTTCTTT
CDR3: CASSSTRFSGEAFF

size: NA
J: TRBJ1-1
V: TRBV9
D: TRBD1
DNA: TGTGCCAGCAGCGTAGGGGGACAGTTGAACACTGAAGCTTTCTTT
CDR3: CASSVGGQLNTEAFF

size: NA
J: TRBJ2-7
V: TRBV7-2
D: TRBD2
DNA: TGTGCCAGCAGCTTAGCGCGACTAGCGGGATCCTTGTACGAGCAGTACTTC
CDR3: CASSLARLAGSLYEQYF

size: NA
J: TRBJ2-3
V: TRBV27
D: TRBD1
DNA: TGTGCCAGCTGGGAATCGGACAGGGTGGAAGATACGCAGTATTTT
CDR3: CASWESDRVEDTQYF